This T cell receptor (beta chain) stems from a study of Graves' ophthalmopathy and Graves' hyperthyroidism. Study findings and constraints: The model's prediction of ophthalmopathy progression had about 70% sensitivity and approximately 76% specificity. Thyroid clonotypes that were expanded above 0.001 frequency mostly also appeared in blood.

RNA transcripts provided the template for amplifying TCR beta CDR3 regions. First-round RT-PCR relied on HTBI primers, and a second-round multiplex PCR came next. One entry per CDR3 protein results from TCRdb running MiXCR on the multiplex PCR reads. The sample lists 450,000 or so distinct CDR3 sequences, 13% to 15% seen once, with approximately 9.8% in the top ten. The germline V gene encodes CDR1 SGHVS and CDR2 FQNEAQ. The V end was cut by 6 bases, the J end by 3 bases, with 11 bases between. This CDR3 spans 13 amino acids. Turning to this clonotype: Its cognate antigen is unknown.

The receptor was isolated from a woman in her thirties with Graves' ophthalmopathy. Sequencing was done on a sample of blood. J is TRBJ1-2 and V is TRBV7-8, with D maybe TRBD1 (5 bases). In DNA form, the CDR3 reads TGTGCCAGCAGAATAGCGGGGGACTATGGCTACACCTTC. Encoded protein: CASRIAGDYGYTF.